Each of the 28 T cell receptor beta chains below was sequenced from the same sample in a study of cytomegalovirus exposure and HLA in healthy donors. Primers included in the PCR were 60 Vbeta and 13 Jbeta primers. Here immunoSEQ multiplex PCR was the method, and the copy in TCRdb shows in-frame clones only, minus some. The sample contains 160,000 or so clones, roughly four fifths of which appear only once. The sequenced sample was PBMCs. These receptors were collected from a man aged 45-65 years in good health and CMV-seropositive.

The V call is TRBV15, the J call TRBJ1-1; D may be TRBD1 (6 bases). V dropped 0 bases and J dropped 5 bases, with 16 bases sitting between them. Germline CDR1 and CDR2: LNHNV and YYDKDF (reference sequence). CDR3 length equals 16 residues. The CDR3 coding sequence is TGTGCCACCAGCAGAGACGTCATAGGGGGTGCGACTGAAGCTTTCTTT. As protein: CATSRDVIGGATEAFF. Filled out from reference TRBV15 and TRBJ1-1, the complete variable domain reads DAMVIQNPRYQVTQFGKPVTLSCSQTLNHNVMYWYQQKSSQAPKLLFHYYDKDFNNEADTPDNFQSRRPNTSFCFLDIRSPGLGDTAMYLCATSRDVIGGATEAFFGQGTRLTVV.

This chain uses TRBV19 with TRBJ1-3; 12 bases are a match to TRBD1. V shed 3 bases and J 8 bases; nucleotides not matched to a gene: 5. In germline, CDR1 is LNHDA, CDR2 SQIVND (reference sequence). This CDR3 is 15 amino acids long. The CDR3 region is CASSIGTGGADTIYF. The CDR3 region has the DNA TGTGCCAGTAGTATCGGGACAGGGGGCGCGGACACCATATATTTT.

CDR3 region: CASSSGQSSYEQYF. For the CDR3, the DNA is TGTGCCAGCAGCTCGGGACAGAGCTCCTACGAGCAGTACTTC. The genes are TRBV7-2 and TRBJ2-7, with 7 bases matching TRBD1. The CDR3 is 14 residues long. V gave up 4 bases and J gave up 0 bases; unmatched junction bases: 3. The germline V gene has CDR1 SGHTA and CDR2 FQGNSA.

The V and J genes are TRBV28 and TRBJ2-7; D possibly corresponds to TRBD2 (5 bases). V lost 4 bases and J 2 bases, leaving 12 bases between the germline ends. This CDR3 has 14 amino acids. Germline V gene data show CDR1 as MDHEN and CDR2 as SYDVKM. In DNA form, the CDR3 reads TGTGCCAGCAGTTCCCCTCGGGATCCCTACGAGCAGTACTTC. As protein: CASSSPRDPYEQYF.

To note about this clone: Other nucleotide sequences from this sample produce the same CDR3. The chain has TRBV10-3 and TRBJ1-1; 8 bases are shared with TRBD1. The trim removed 2 bases at V and 4 bases at J, leaving 3 bases unmatched. The germline V gene encodes CDR1 ENHRY and CDR2 SYGVKD. There are 14 residues in the CDR3. CDR3 loop: CAISELTGGTEAFF. In DNA form, the CDR3 reads TGTGCCATCAGTGAGCTTACAGGGGGCACTGAAGCTTTCTTT.

The CDR3 sequence is CASSLYGLPSSYNEQFF. CDR3 DNA: TGTGCCAGCAGTTTATATGGACTCCCGAGCTCCTACAATGAGCAGTTCTTC. This sequence joins TRBV27 and TRBJ2-1, with a possible D match to TRBD2 (5 bases). This CDR3 has 17 residues. Trimming removed 1 base at V and 0 bases at J, with 13 bases between. Germline loops: CDR1 MNHEY, CDR2 SMNVEV (reference sequence).

The V gene is TRBV15, the J gene TRBJ2-6, with 12 bases lining up with TRBD2. V dropped 4 bases and J dropped 0; count of bases not matched to a gene: 4. The CDR3 consists of 18 residues. CDR1 is LNHNV and CDR2 is YYDKDF in the germline V gene (reference sequence). The CDR3 nucleotides read TGTGCCACCAGCACTAGCGGGGGGGACCTCTCTGGGGCCAACGTCCTGACTTTC. Protein: CATSTSGGDLSGANVLTF.

The V gene is TRBV28, the J gene TRBJ1-6; maybe TRBD1 (6 bases). CDR3 length: 14 amino acids. V was shortened by 8 bases and J by 9 bases, with 17 bases between the two germline ends. Germline CDR1 reads MDHEN; CDR2 reads SYDVKM. Here the CDR3 DNA reads TGTGCCAGCGGCTCCGGGACAAGGGGTTCACCCCTCCACTTT. It codes for CASGSGTRGSPLHF.

The rearrangement uses TRBV7-2 and TRBJ2-7; the D gene is possibly TRBD2 (6 bases). Trimming removed 2 bases from V and 0 bases from J, with 14 bases in between. Looked up from germline, CDR1 is SGHTA and CDR2 is FQGNSA. This CDR3 is 16 amino acids long. This chain's CDR3 is CASSLLGGGVSYEQYF. The CDR3 DNA reads as TGTGCCAGCAGCTTACTCGGGGGTGGGGTCTCCTACGAGCAGTACTTC.

CDR3 protein: CASSPQTGLDTQYF. The CDR3, as DNA: TGCGCCAGCAGCCCCCAGACAGGGTTAGATACGCAGTATTTT. This rearrangement joins TRBV5-1 to TRBJ2-3; 7 bases agree with TRBD1. Losses at the gene ends were 4 bases for V and 5 bases for J; bases not matched to a gene: 7. This CDR3 spans 14 amino acids. The germline gives CDR1 SGHRS, CDR2 YFSETQ.

This clone was detected a few times. The chain joins TRBV14 to TRBJ2-2; D is perhaps TRBD1 (6 bases). This CDR3 spans 13 amino acids. V was cut by 2 bases and J by 5 bases, with 6 bases left in between. Germline V gives CDR1 SGHDN, CDR2 FVKESK. This CDR3 reads CASSQQGTGELFF. CDR3 DNA sequence: TGTGCCAGCAGCCAACAGGGGACCGGGGAGCTGTTTTTT.

The chain combines TRBV6-1 with TRBJ2-1; 11 bases are shared with TRBD2. Germline loops: CDR1 MNHNS, CDR2 SASEGT. The CDR3 runs to 15 residues. J lost 6 bases, V lost 8 bases, and 9 bases had no gene match. The CDR3 loop reads CASSRASGGSNEQFF. The DNA of the CDR3 is TGTGCCAGCTCGAGGGCTAGCGGGGGGTCCAATGAGCAGTTCTTC.

The genes are TRBV5-1 and TRBJ1-1, with D uncertain. V was clipped by 2 bases and J by 1 base, with 9 bases between them. CDR1 and CDR2 (germline): SGHRS, YFSETQ. The CDR3 spans 14 residues. The CDR3 DNA follows: TGCGCCAGCAGCTTTAGCGGAGAGAACACTGAAGCTTTCTTT. Protein: CASSFSGENTEAFF.

This chain links TRBV4-3 with TRBJ2-7; 8 positions match TRBD1. The CDR3 is 15 residues long. Trimming took 4 bases from V and 4 from J; bases not matched to a gene: 9. Germline lookup yields CDR1 LGHNA and CDR2 YSLEER. In DNA form, the CDR3 reads TGCGCCAGCAGCCTCCGACAGGGGAGAGAATACGAGCAGTACTTC. Its translation: CASSLRQGREYEQYF.

This clone appeared once. The chain carries TRBV5-4 and TRBJ2-1; D is uncertain. Deletions cut 0 bases from V and 5 bases from J, with 3 bases between. The CDR3 is 12 amino acids. The V gene's germline CDR1 is SGHNT and CDR2 YYREEE (reference sequence). The CDR3 coding sequence is TGTGCCAGCAGCTTGGCCGACAATGAGCAGTTCTTC. It codes for CASSLADNEQFF.

CDR3 DNA: TGTGCCAGCAGCTTGGAGGGACAGGGGTCAAACATTCAGTACTTC. Its protein product is CASSLEGQGSNIQYF. The chain couples TRBV5-4 to TRBJ2-4, with 10 bases aligning to TRBD1. Germline V lookup: CDR1 SGHNT, CDR2 YYREEE (reference sequence). The V segment lost 0 bases and the J segment 6 bases; nucleotides outside the gene matches: 3. CDR3 length: 15 amino acids.

V and J are TRBV6-5 and TRBJ1-2; unclear D gene. Trimming removed 0 bases from V and 0 bases from J, with 5 bases in between. The CDR3 is made up of 14 amino acids. The germline CDR1 and CDR2 sequences are MNHEY and SVGAGI. CDR3 in DNA: TGTGCCAGCAGTTACTCGAGATCTAACTATGGCTACACCTTC. This gives the protein CASSYSRSNYGYTF.

The chain joins TRBV28 to TRBJ1-4; 10 bases match TRBD1. This CDR3 is built from 18 residues. Trimming removed 4 bases from V and 3 bases from J; junction bases left unmatched: 11. Germline assignment: CDR1 MDHEN and CDR2 SYDVKM. CDR3 DNA: TGTGCCAGCAGTTCTCGTCCCGGGACAGGGGTCGCTAATGAAAAACTGTTTTTT. This sequence encodes CASSSRPGTGVANEKLFF.

V usage is TRBV19 and J usage is TRBJ1-5; weak D call: TRBD1 (6 bases). This CDR3 spans 12 amino acids. The germline CDR1 and CDR2 sequences are LNHDA and SQIVND (reference sequence). The V end was cut by 8 bases, the J end by 2 bases, with 7 bases between. CDR3 loop: CASRQGNQPQHF. CDR3 nucleotides: TGTGCCAGTCGACAGGGCAATCAGCCCCAGCATTTT.

The chain employs TRBV30 and TRBJ1-6; 10 bases match TRBD1. The CDR3 totals 14 residues. CDR1 GTSNPN and CDR2 SVGIG come from the germline V gene (reference sequence). The J segment lost 10 bases and the V segment lost 5 bases, leaving 8 bases of the junction unmatched. The CDR3 DNA reads TGTGCCTGGGGGGGGACAGGGGTAAGCTCACCCCTCCACTTT. Its protein product is CAWGGTGVSSPLHF.

V gene TRBV7-8 combines with J gene TRBJ1-1; D gene ambiguous. The length of the CDR3 is 14 residues. V lost 4 bases to trimming and J lost 5 bases, with 14 bases between them. Germline values: CDR1 SGHVS, CDR2 FQNEAQ. CDR3 residues: CASSSGVPGTEAFF. CDR3 bases: TGTGCCAGCAGCTCCGGGGTCCCGGGGACTGAAGCTTTCTTT. The whole variable domain, filled in from reference TRBV7-8 and TRBJ1-1, reads GAGVSQSPRYKVAKRGQDVALRCDPISGHVSLFWYQQALGQGPEFLTYFQNEAQLDKSGLPSDRFFAERPEGSVSTLKIQRTQQEDSAVYLCASSSGVPGTEAFFGQGTRLTVV.

This clone was seen more than once but under ten times. The V gene is TRBV2, the J gene TRBJ2-7; D is possibly TRBD2 (6 bases). V dropped 3 bases and J dropped 0 bases, with 15 bases sitting between them. This CDR3 spans 16 amino acids. Looked up from germline, CDR1 is SNHLY and CDR2 is FYNNEI. CDR3 region: CASSDGSGWSSYEQYF. Written as DNA, the CDR3 is TGTGCCAGCAGTGACGGGAGCGGGTGGAGCTCCTACGAGCAGTACTTC.

The chain recombines TRBV7-9 with TRBJ2-7, with D maybe TRBD1 (5 bases). The CDR3 covers 14 residues. Germline V CDR1 and CDR2: SEHNR, FQNEAQ (reference sequence). Trimming cost V 3 bases and J 3 bases, with 12 bases left between them. CDR3 coding DNA: TGTGCCAGCAGCTTGTCGCAGGGTTTCTACGAGCAGTACTTC. Encoded protein: CASSLSQGFYEQYF.

The chain joins TRBV9 to TRBJ1-2; TRBD1 matches at 10 bases. Germline CDR1 reads SGDLS; CDR2 reads YYNGEE. Germline trimming cut 3 bases from V and 4 bases from J; bases unmatched to any gene: 6. The CDR3 has 15 residues. The CDR3, as DNA: TGTGCCAGCAGCGGGGGACAGGGGCGAATCTATGGCTACACCTTC. Protein product: CASSGGQGRIYGYTF.

Only a few counts were recorded for this clone. Here the CDR3 reads CASSLSGVSSGANVLTF. CDR3 DNA sequence: TGCGCCAGCAGCTTGTCAGGGGTAAGCTCTGGGGCCAACGTCCTGACTTTC. The chain couples TRBV5-1 to TRBJ2-6, with a tentative D call TRBD1 (6 bases). The CDR3 runs 17 residues. Germline CDR1 is SGHRS and CDR2 is YFSETQ. Trimming pared 1 base from V and 0 bases from J, leaving 11 bases between.

The rearrangement joins TRBV29-1 to TRBJ2-1; perhaps TRBD1 as D (6 bases). Germline V gene data show CDR1 as SQVTM and CDR2 as ANQGSEA. V dropped 7 bases and J dropped 0 bases, with 16 bases sitting between them. CDR3 length: 15 residues. The CDR3 nucleotides are TGCAGCGGCCTAGGGGGTGTTAGCTCCTACAATGAGCAGTTCTTC. Residues: CSGLGGVSSYNEQFF.

The chain combines TRBV7-9 with TRBJ2-3; maybe TRBD1 (6 bases). Trimming removed 3 bases at V and 0 bases at J, with 13 bases between. Germline V CDR1 and CDR2: SEHNR, FQNEAQ (reference sequence). There are 16 residues in the CDR3. In nucleotides, the CDR3 is TGTGCCAGCAGCTTCCACAGGGTCAGTAGCACAGATACGCAGTATTTT. The encoded protein is CASSFHRVSSTDTQYF.

The chain carries TRBV5-1 and TRBJ2-5, with TRBD1 matching over 7 bases. The CDR3 contains 13 residues. V was pared by 5 bases and J by 4 bases, with 5 bases of the junction left unmatched. Germline loops: CDR1 SGHRS, CDR2 YFSETQ. The CDR3 sequence: CASSHDRAETQYF. CDR3 DNA: TGCGCCAGCAGTCACGACAGGGCAGAGACCCAGTACTTC.